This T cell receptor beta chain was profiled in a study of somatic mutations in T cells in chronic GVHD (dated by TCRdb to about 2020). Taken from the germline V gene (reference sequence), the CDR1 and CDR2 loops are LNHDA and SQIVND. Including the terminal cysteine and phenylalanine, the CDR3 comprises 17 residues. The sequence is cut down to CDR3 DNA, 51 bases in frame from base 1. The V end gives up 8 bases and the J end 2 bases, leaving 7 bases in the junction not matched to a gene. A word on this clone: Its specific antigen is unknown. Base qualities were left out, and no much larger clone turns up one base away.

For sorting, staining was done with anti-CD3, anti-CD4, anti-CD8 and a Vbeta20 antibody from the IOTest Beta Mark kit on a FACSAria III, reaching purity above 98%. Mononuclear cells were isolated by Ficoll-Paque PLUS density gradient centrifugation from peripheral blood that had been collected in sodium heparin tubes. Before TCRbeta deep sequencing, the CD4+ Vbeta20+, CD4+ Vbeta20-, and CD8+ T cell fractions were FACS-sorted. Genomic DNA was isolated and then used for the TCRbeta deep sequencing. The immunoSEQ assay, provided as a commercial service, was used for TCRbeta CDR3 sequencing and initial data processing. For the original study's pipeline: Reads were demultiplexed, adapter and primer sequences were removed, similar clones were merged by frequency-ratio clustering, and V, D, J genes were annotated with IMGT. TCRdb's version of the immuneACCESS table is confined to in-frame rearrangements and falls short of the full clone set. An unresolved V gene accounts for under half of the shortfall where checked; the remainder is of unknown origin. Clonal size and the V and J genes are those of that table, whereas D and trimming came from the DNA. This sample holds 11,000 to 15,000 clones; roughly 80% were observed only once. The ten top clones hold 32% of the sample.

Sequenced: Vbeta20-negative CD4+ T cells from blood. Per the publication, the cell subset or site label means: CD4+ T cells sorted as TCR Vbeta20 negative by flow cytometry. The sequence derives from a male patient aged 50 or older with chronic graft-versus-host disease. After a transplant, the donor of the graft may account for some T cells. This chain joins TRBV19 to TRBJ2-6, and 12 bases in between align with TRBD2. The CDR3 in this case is CASLRLAGEAGANVLTF. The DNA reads TGTGCCAGTCTCAGACTAGCGGGAGAAGCTGGGGCCAACGTCCTGACTTTC.